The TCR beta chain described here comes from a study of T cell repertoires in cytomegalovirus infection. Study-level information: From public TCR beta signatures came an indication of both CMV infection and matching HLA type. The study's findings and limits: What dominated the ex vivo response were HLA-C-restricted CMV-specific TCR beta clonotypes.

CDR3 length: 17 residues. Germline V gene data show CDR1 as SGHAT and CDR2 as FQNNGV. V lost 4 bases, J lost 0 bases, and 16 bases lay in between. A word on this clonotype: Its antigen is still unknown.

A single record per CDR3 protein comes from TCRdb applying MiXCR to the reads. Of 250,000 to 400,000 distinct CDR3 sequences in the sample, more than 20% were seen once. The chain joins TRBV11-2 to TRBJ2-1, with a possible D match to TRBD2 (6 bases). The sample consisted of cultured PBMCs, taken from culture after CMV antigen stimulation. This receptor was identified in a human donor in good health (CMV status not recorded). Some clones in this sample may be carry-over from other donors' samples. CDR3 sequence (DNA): TGTGCCAGCAGCTCCCCGGTGGGGAGGAGCTCCTACAATGAGCAGTTCTTC. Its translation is CASSSPVGRSSYNEQFF.